This T cell receptor (beta chain) was retrieved from a study of early T cells in non-severe SARS-CoV-2 infection. Study details: Unsorted whole-blood RNA was sequenced in bulk, leaving chains unpaired.

The CDR3 length is 12 residues. Trimming left V 5 bases short and J 6 bases short, with 12 bases between. CDR1 DFQATT and CDR2 SNEGSKA come from the germline V gene (reference sequence). Unique molecular identifier tags were affixed to discrete cDNA molecules. Via MiXCR, TCRdb re-called the 5' RACE reads, giving one row per CDR3 protein. This table holds 25,000 to 35,000 distinct CDR3 sequences, approximately 2.9% found once. Study-wide results and limits: Anti-spike CD8 specificities were favored by VDJdb matching, whose results missed private and CD4 specificities.

In this sample, this clonotype turned up many times. What it recognizes is unknown. Sequencing input: whole blood. The chain links TRBV20-1 to TRBJ2-3; the D is unclear. This TCR was sampled from an adult who was a healthcare worker with PCR-confirmed SARS-CoV-2 infection or an uninfected control (not recorded which). CDR3 in DNA: TGCAGTGCTGCCCCCGACTCCGATACGCAGTATTTT. Translated, it gives CSAAPDSDTQYF.